These T cell receptor beta chains were read from a single sample in a study of cytomegalovirus exposure and HLA in healthy donors. Sequencing used immunoSEQ multiplex PCR; TCRdb keeps in-frame clones, though not all of them. Altogether around 78,000 clones are present, roughly 63% being singletons, with the ten largest covering 5.7%. Material for sequencing was PBMCs. These receptors were obtained from a man aged 25 to 40 in good health and CMV-seropositive. CDR3s include the opening cysteine and the closing phenylalanine or tryptophan. D genes are given only for firm matches. Some rows mark clone size as missing; the rest say once, few, many or name a class of expanded clone.

d_gene: -; abundance: few; j_gene: TRBJ1-2; len: 15; v_gene: TRBV28; CDR3nt: TGTGCCAGCAGGCCTCGGCAGGGCCCCTTAGGCGGCTACACCTTC; CDR3aa: CASRPRQGPLGGYTF
d_gene: TRBD1; abundance: -; j_gene: TRBJ2-7; len: 13; v_gene: TRBV12-5; CDR3nt: TGTGCTAGTGGTCGACAGGGTAGGTACGAGCAGTACTTC; CDR3aa: CASGRQGRYEQYF
d_gene: -; abundance: -; j_gene: TRBJ1-5; len: 13; v_gene: TRBV18; CDR3nt: TGTGCCAGCTCACGAGGGAAGAGTCAGCCCCAGCATTTT; CDR3aa: CASSRGKSQPQHF
d_gene: TRBD1; abundance: -; j_gene: TRBJ1-5; len: 19; v_gene: TRBV28; CDR3nt: TGTGCCACCAGACCACGGGATTGGAGGGGGCCTTTAGGCAATCAGCCCCAGCATTTT; CDR3aa: CATRPRDWRGPLGNQPQHF
d_gene: TRBD1; abundance: once; j_gene: TRBJ1-4; len: 13; v_gene: TRBV18; CDR3nt: TGTGCCAGCTCCACGGGACAGGATGAAAAACTGTTTTTT; CDR3aa: CASSTGQDEKLFF
d_gene: TRBD2; abundance: -; j_gene: TRBJ2-5; len: 13; v_gene: TRBV28; CDR3nt: TGTGCCAGCAGTCCCCTAGCGGGAGAGACCCAGTACTTC; CDR3aa: CASSPLAGETQYF
d_gene: -; abundance: -; j_gene: TRBJ1-3; len: 15; v_gene: TRBV16; CDR3nt: TGTGCCAGCAGCCAATTCCGGGGAGGTGGAAACACCATATATTTT; CDR3aa: CASSQFRGGGNTIYF
d_gene: -; abundance: few; j_gene: TRBJ1-5; len: 16; v_gene: TRBV27; CDR3nt: TGTGCCAGCAGTCCACAAGTTGGGGAGTCGGGTCAGCCCCAGCATTTT; CDR3aa: CASSPQVGESGQPQHF
d_gene: TRBD2; abundance: few; j_gene: TRBJ2-6; len: 17; v_gene: TRBV7-3; CDR3nt: TGTGCCAGCAGCTTAAGACGACTAGCCGCTGGGGCCAACGTCCTGACTTTC; CDR3aa: CASSLRRLAAGANVLTF
d_gene: TRBD1; abundance: -; j_gene: TRBJ2-3; len: 18; v_gene: TRBV18; CDR3nt: TGTGCCAGCTCACCAAACGCTTGGGGGACAGATCGCACAGATACGCAGTATTTT; CDR3aa: CASSPNAWGTDRTDTQYF
d_gene: -; abundance: -; j_gene: TRBJ2-1; len: 14; v_gene: TRBV5-1; CDR3nt: TGCGCCAGCCGGACAGAAGCGTCCTACAATGAGCAGTTCTTC; CDR3aa: CASRTEASYNEQFF
d_gene: -; abundance: -; j_gene: TRBJ1-2; len: 14; v_gene: TRBV6-1; CDR3nt: TGTGCCAGCAGCGCTATAGGGGAGGTCTATGGCTACACCTTC; CDR3aa: CASSAIGEVYGYTF
d_gene: -; abundance: few; j_gene: TRBJ1-1; len: 13; v_gene: TRBV6-4; CDR3nt: TGTGCCAGCAGTGAACAGGAGGGGTATGAAGCTTTCTTT; CDR3aa: CASSEQEGYEAFF
d_gene: -; abundance: -; j_gene: TRBJ1-4; len: 14; v_gene: TRBV28; CDR3nt: TGTGCCAGCGAGGGAGGGGATCCTAATGAAAAACTGTTTTTT; CDR3aa: CASEGGDPNEKLFF
d_gene: -; abundance: once; j_gene: TRBJ1-4; len: 15; v_gene: TRBV9; CDR3nt: TGTGCCAGCAGCGCTAACAGGGCTACTAATGAAAAACTGTTTTTT; CDR3aa: CASSANRATNEKLFF
d_gene: -; abundance: -; j_gene: TRBJ2-7; len: 14; v_gene: TRBV5-6; CDR3nt: TGTGCCAGCAGCTTGGGTGGGGGGAACTACGAGCAGTACTTC; CDR3aa: CASSLGGGNYEQYF
d_gene: TRBD2; abundance: few; j_gene: TRBJ2-5; len: 16; v_gene: TRBV7-2; CDR3nt: TGTGCCAGCAGCTCCACGGGGGGGCCCCCGGCAGAGACCCAGTACTTC; CDR3aa: CASSSTGGPPAETQYF
d_gene: TRBD1; abundance: -; j_gene: TRBJ1-1; len: 14; v_gene: TRBV19; CDR3nt: TGTGCCAGTAGTGGAGGAAACAGGGGAACTGAAGCTTTCTTT; CDR3aa: CASSGGNRGTEAFF